These 25 T cell receptor beta chains were all obtained from the same sample, sequenced in a study of siplizumab effects on memory and regulatory T cells. Measured with immunoSEQ multiplex PCR; TCRdb has only the in-frame clones, and not every one. The sample yields around 110,000 clones, 90% to 95% seen once. Material for sequencing was non-Treg CD4+ T cells sorted from blood. The receptors stem from a human donor in good health.

The rearrangement joins TRBV11-3 to TRBJ1-1, with a tentative D call TRBD1 (6 bases). Germline CDR1 and CDR2: SGHNT and YENEEA. The CDR3 has 15 amino acids. V was pared by 3 bases and J by 1 base, with 12 bases between. The CDR3, as DNA: TGTGCCAGCAGCTTTGGGGGGACAACGAACACTGAAGCTTTCTTT. Its translation is CASSFGGTTNTEAFF.

This clone was seen only a few times. V and J are TRBV25-1 and TRBJ1-1; 7 bases fit TRBD1. The CDR3 contains 12 residues. Looked up from germline, CDR1 is MGHDK and CDR2 is SYGVNS. The junction had 6 bases not matched to a gene; V was cut back by 4 bases and J by 10 bases. CDR3 sequence reads: CASSAGQITAFF. The CDR3 bases are TGTGCCAGCAGTGCGGGACAGATTACAGCTTTCTTT.

The rearrangement joins TRBV21-1 to TRBJ2-2; the DNA was not compared with TRBD2, the D call given in the table. TRBV21-1 has pseudogene status. CDR3 size: 12 residues. The CDR3 DNA follows: TGTGCCAGCAGCGAAAGGTGCCCTCGACTTGTTTTT. Protein sequence: CASSERCPRLVF.

DNA for the CDR3: TGTGCCAGCAGCCCCGAGGGACAGGGCATAGAGACCCAGTACTTC. Protein: CASSPEGQGIETQYF. V is TRBV28 and J is TRBJ2-5; the match to TRBD1 covers 9 bases. Trimming took 6 bases from V and 4 from J; bases not matched to a gene: 9. Germline V gene sequence: CDR1 MDHEN, CDR2 SYDVKM. This CDR3 has 15 residues.

The J gene is TRBJ2-7, the V gene TRBV18; no firm D call. The CDR3 totals 18 residues. Trimming shortened V by 4 bases and J by 2 bases, and 24 bases separated the two germline ends. Germline V gene data show CDR1 as KGHSH and CDR2 as LQKENI. The CDR3 nucleotides are TGTGCCAGCTCACTCTTCGATTGGGTTGGTGGGTCTCCCTACGAGCAGTACTTC. Protein sequence: CASSLFDWVGGSPYEQYF.

The chain's CDR3 is CASSSGGSYEQYF. CDR3 DNA: TGTGCCAGCAGCTCAGGGGGTTCGTACGAGCAGTACTTC. The chain recombines TRBV7-9 with TRBJ2-7; 7 nucleotides match TRBD1. Germline V CDR1 and CDR2: SEHNR, FQNEAQ (reference sequence). CDR3 size: 13 residues. J gave up 4 bases and V 4 bases, and 4 bases lay outside the gene matches.

V is TRBV5-1 and J is TRBJ2-1, with 9 bases identical to TRBD2. With 4 bases clipped from V and 5 bases from J, the junction kept 7 bases outside the gene matches. The germline V gene has CDR1 SGHRS and CDR2 YFSETQ. This CDR3 is 15 amino acids long. CDR3 loop: CASSRLAGGHNEQFF. The CDR3 DNA is TGCGCCAGCAGCCGCTTGGCGGGGGGGCACAATGAGCAGTTCTTC. Full variable domain (missing parts from reference TRBV5-1 and TRBJ2-1): KAGVTQTPRYLIKTRGQQVTLSCSPISGHRSVSWYQQTPGQGLQFLFEYFSETQRNKGNFPGRFSGRQFSNSRSEMNVSTLELGDSALYLCASSRLAGGHNEQFFGPGTRLTVL.

A single count supports this clone. This sequence joins TRBV6-5 and TRBJ2-7; D is perhaps TRBD2 (5 bases). The CDR3 covers 13 residues. Trimming cost V 6 bases and J 1 base, with 10 bases left between them. Germline assignment: CDR1 MNHEY and CDR2 SVGAGI. CDR3 sequence: CASRSDYSYEQYF. The CDR3 DNA reads TGTGCCAGCAGGTCCGACTATTCCTACGAGCAGTACTTC.

V and J are TRBV9 and TRBJ1-3; D not certain. The CDR3 runs to 15 residues. Germline loops: CDR1 SGDLS, CDR2 YYNGEE. V shed 0 bases and J shed 4 bases, with 11 bases lying between them. CDR3 coding DNA: TGTGCCAGCAGCGTAGCTGTTCAGTCCGGAAACACCATATATTTT. Translation gives CASSVAVQSGNTIYF.

Note on this clone: Its ends do not fully match the called genes, so a read error is possible. Within the sample, other DNA sequences also encode this same CDR3. The rearrangement uses TRBV2 and TRBJ1-2; D perhaps matches TRBD1 (5 bases). This CDR3 has 14 amino acids. In germline, CDR1 is SNHLY, CDR2 FYNNEI. The CDR3 protein is CASSESRTQKGYTF. CDR3 sequence (DNA): TGCGCCAGCAGTGAAAGTCGGACCCAAAAGGGGTACACCTTC. Using reference TRBV2 and TRBJ1-2 for the parts outside the CDR3, the full variable domain is EPEVTQTPSHQVTQMGQEVILRCVPISNHLYFYWYRQILGQKVEFLVSFYNNEISEKSEIFDDQFSVERPDGSNFTLKIRSTKLEDSAMYFCASSESRTQKGYTFGSGTRLTVV.

The chain recombines TRBV7-9 with TRBJ1-1; the D is unclear. V lost 6 bases to trimming and J lost 7 bases, with 9 bases between them. CDR3 length equals 11 residues. CDR1 SEHNR and CDR2 FQNEAQ come from the germline V gene (reference sequence). The CDR3 is CASSYTNEAFF. Here the CDR3 DNA reads TGTGCCAGCAGTTACACGAATGAAGCTTTCTTT.

The rearrangement joins TRBV6-5 to TRBJ2-2, with 12 bases aligning to TRBD2. The CDR3 extends over 14 amino acids. Germline CDR1 is MNHEY and CDR2 is SVGAGI. After removal of 9 bases from V and 6 bases from J, the junction contained 5 bases not matched to a gene. Here the CDR3 reads CASLAGGPPGELFF. CDR3 coding DNA: TGTGCCAGTCTAGCGGGAGGGCCGCCCGGGGAGCTGTTTTTT.

The rearrangement links TRBV9 to TRBJ2-1, with 7 bases identical to TRBD2. CDR1 is SGDLS, CDR2 YYNGEE, per germline. This CDR3 has 13 residues. After removal of 2 bases from V and 8 bases from J, the junction contained 4 bases not matched to a gene. The CDR3 reads CASSVPGGHEQFF. CDR3 DNA: TGTGCCAGCAGCGTCCCGGGAGGCCATGAGCAGTTCTTC. Variable domain in full (rest from reference TRBV9 and TRBJ2-1): DSGVTQTPKHLITATGQRVTLRCSPRSGDLSVYWYQQSLDQGLQFLIQYYNGEERAKGNILERFSAQQFPDLHSELNLSSLELGDSALYFCASSVPGGHEQFFGPGTRLTVL.

The gene calls are TRBV5-1 and TRBJ2-7, with D perhaps matching TRBD1 or TRBD2 (5 bases each). This CDR3 region has 15 residues. Germline V gene lookup returns CDR1 SGHRS and CDR2 YFSETQ. The V end was cut by 4 bases, the J end by 2 bases, with 16 bases between. The CDR3 coding sequence is TGCGCCAGCAGCACCCTCCTGGGACGCGCCTACGAGCAGTACTTC. It yields the protein CASSTLLGRAYEQYF.

The chain is built from TRBV2 and TRBJ2-5; 9 bases agree with TRBD2. CDR3 length equals 15 residues. Per germline, CDR1 SNHLY and CDR2 FYNNEI. V was pared by 4 bases and J by 2 bases, with 5 bases of the junction left unmatched. CDR3 region: CASSVSGGQQETQYF. CDR3 sequence (DNA): TGTGCCAGCAGTGTTAGCGGGGGCCAACAAGAGACCCAGTACTTC.

The J gene is TRBJ1-6, the V gene TRBV10-3; unclear D gene. There are 16 residues in the CDR3. V lost 0 bases, J lost 13 bases, and 19 bases lay in between. Germline V lookup: CDR1 ENHRY, CDR2 SYGVKD. CDR3 in amino acids: CAISESTIGPGSPLHF. DNA for the CDR3: TGTGCCATCAGTGAGTCGACTATAGGACCGGGCTCCCCCCTCCACTTT.

The V call is TRBV27, the J call TRBJ2-5; D uncertain. Germline V CDR1 and CDR2: MNHEY, SMNVEV (reference sequence). Trimming stripped 4 bases from V and 5 bases from J, with 11 bases between. The CDR3 spans 13 residues. The CDR3 protein is CASSWVYGETQYF. The CDR3 nucleotides are TGTGCCAGCAGTTGGGTCTACGGGGAGACCCAGTACTTC.

This sequence joins TRBV5-1 and TRBJ2-5, with a weak D call TRBD2 (6 bases). The CDR3 spans 15 residues. Per germline, CDR1 SGHRS and CDR2 YFSETQ. V was shortened by 4 bases and J by 6 bases, with 19 bases between the two germline ends. CDR3 amino acids: CASSLAGQGAQTQYF. The CDR3 region has the DNA TGCGCCAGCAGCCTCGCGGGGCAGGGCGCGCAGACCCAGTACTTC.

The chain has TRBV5-1 and TRBJ2-1; a possible D gene is TRBD1 (5 bases). The CDR3 is 14 amino acids. The germline V gene has CDR1 SGHRS and CDR2 YFSETQ. Trimming shortened V by 1 base and J by 5 bases, and 10 bases separated the two germline ends. This CDR3 is CASSLRGSNNEQFF. The CDR3 bases are TGCGCCAGCAGCTTGAGGGGTTCGAACAATGAGCAGTTCTTC.

The V call is TRBV6-1, the J call TRBJ2-7, with 9 bases aligning to TRBD1. Germline CDR1 reads MNHNS; CDR2 reads SASEGT. V trimming: 2 bases; J trimming: 6 bases; junction bases outside the gene matches: 8. The CDR3 consists of 15 residues. The CDR3 DNA reads as TGTGCCAGCAGTGAAACACTCGGGACAGGGTTCGAGCAGTACTTC. Its protein product is CASSETLGTGFEQYF.

This clone appeared once. V usage is TRBV7-9 and J usage is TRBJ1-4, with a tentative D call TRBD1 (5 bases). The V end was cut by 5 bases, the J end by 4 bases, with 14 bases between. This CDR3 spans 15 amino acids. Germline V gives CDR1 SEHNR, CDR2 FQNEAQ (reference sequence). CDR3 loop: CASSPGTGGNEKLFF. In DNA, the CDR3 is TGTGCCAGCAGCCCGGGGACCGGCGGTAATGAAAAACTGTTTTTT.

The gene calls are TRBV5-1 and TRBJ2-3; no firm D call. Per the germline V gene, CDR1 is SGHRS and CDR2 is YFSETQ. V was pared by 2 bases and J by 2 bases, with 6 bases between. The CDR3 sequence is 13 residues long. This CDR3 is CASSLQFTDTQYF. The CDR3 region has the DNA TGCGCCAGCAGCTTACAGTTCACAGATACGCAGTATTTT.

The V gene is TRBV6-1, the J gene TRBJ1-2; D is unclear. Trimming left V 5 bases short and J 3 bases short, with 16 bases between. Germline CDR1 and CDR2: MNHNS and SASEGT. The CDR3 is 15 amino acids. The CDR3 sequence is CASSNLGGSDYGYTF. The CDR3, as DNA: TGTGCCAGCAGTAACCTGGGAGGATCTGACTATGGCTACACCTTC.

This chain connects TRBV2 to TRBJ2-5; 8 nucleotides agree with TRBD1. Germline CDR1 and CDR2: SNHLY and FYNNEI. Losses at the gene ends were 8 bases for V and 5 bases for J; bases not matched to a gene: 4. This CDR3 comprises 12 residues. The CDR3 nucleotides read TGTGCCAGCCAGGGGGCGGGGGAGACCCAGTACTTC. It codes for CASQGAGETQYF.

The chain employs TRBV2 and TRBJ2-4; D uncertain. The CDR3 loop spans 15 amino acids. CDR1 SNHLY and CDR2 FYNNEI come from the germline V gene. V dropped 1 base and J dropped 0 bases, with 7 bases sitting between them. As DNA, the CDR3 is TGTGCCAGCAGTGAAGGCGGAGTAGCCAAAAACATTCAGTACTTC. This gives the protein CASSEGGVAKNIQYF.